This is a list of T cell receptor beta chains from one sample in a study of T cell responses to AZD1222 COVID-19 vaccine. Libraries were prepared by immunoSEQ multiplex PCR; TCRdb keeps only in-frame clonotypes and omits some of them. Of 68,000 or so clones listed, 60% to 85% are singletons. Specimen: peripheral blood, collected on day 0 of AZD1222 vaccination. Source of these receptors: an adult in good health. Each CDR3 is given with its conserved first and last residue. A D gene is named only where the DNA matches it firmly. Not all rows give a size; the values are once, few, many and, for expanded clones, a class.

j_call clone_size v_call d_call cdr3_aa cdr3_nt
TRBJ1-2 NA TRBV7-9 NA CASSFPGGGRRNYGYTF TGTGCCAGCAGCTTCCCGGGCGGGGGTAGGCGGAACTATGGCTACACCTTC
TRBJ2-7 NA TRBV5-4 NA CASSHSSGGYEQYF TGTGCCAGCAGTCATAGCAGTGGGGGCTACGAGCAGTACTTC
TRBJ1-3 NA TRBV9 TRBD1 CASSESPGQGAGNTIYF TGTGCCAGCAGCGAGTCTCCGGGACAGGGAGCTGGAAACACCATATATTTT
TRBJ1-1 NA TRBV7-2 NA CASSFNLGGLNTEAFF TGTGCCAGCAGCTTTAATCTCGGGGGGCTGAACACTGAAGCTTTCTTT
TRBJ2-7 few TRBV28 NA CASSLAMGGAYEQYF TGTGCCAGCAGTTTAGCGATGGGGGGAGCCTACGAGCAGTACTTC
TRBJ1-1 NA TRBV14 NA CASSHTPKGTEAFF TGTGCCAGCAGCCACACCCCCAAGGGTACTGAAGCTTTCTTT
TRBJ1-2 medium-sized TRBV7-9 TRBD1 CASSEDRVEVHF TGTGCCAGCAGCGAAGACAGGGTGGAGGTTCACTTC
TRBJ2-7 NA TRBV19 NA CASSIGADGSYEQYF TGTGCCAGTAGTATCGGGGCGGACGGTTCCTACGAGCAGTACTTC
TRBJ2-3 NA TRBV10-3 TRBD1 CAIRGTGPTDTQYF TGTGCCATCAGAGGGACAGGGCCCACAGATACGCAGTATTTT
TRBJ2-3 once TRBV21-1 NA CASSKVAAGTDTQYF NA
TRBJ2-3 NA TRBV4-2 TRBD2 CASSQEDSGGHTDTQYF TGTGCCAGCAGCCAAGAGGATAGCGGGGGGCACACAGATACGCAGTATTTT
TRBJ2-3 NA TRBV5-4 TRBD2 CASSTRGGAKDTQYF TGTGCCAGCAGCACACGCGGGGGGGCAAAAGATACGCAGTATTTT
TRBJ2-5 NA TRBV7-2 NA CASSYGETQYF TGTGCCAGCAGCTACGGGGAGACCCAGTACTTC
TRBJ1-4 once TRBV18 NA CASREMATNEKLFF TGTGCCAGCCGTGAAATGGCAACTAATGAAAAACTGTTTTTT